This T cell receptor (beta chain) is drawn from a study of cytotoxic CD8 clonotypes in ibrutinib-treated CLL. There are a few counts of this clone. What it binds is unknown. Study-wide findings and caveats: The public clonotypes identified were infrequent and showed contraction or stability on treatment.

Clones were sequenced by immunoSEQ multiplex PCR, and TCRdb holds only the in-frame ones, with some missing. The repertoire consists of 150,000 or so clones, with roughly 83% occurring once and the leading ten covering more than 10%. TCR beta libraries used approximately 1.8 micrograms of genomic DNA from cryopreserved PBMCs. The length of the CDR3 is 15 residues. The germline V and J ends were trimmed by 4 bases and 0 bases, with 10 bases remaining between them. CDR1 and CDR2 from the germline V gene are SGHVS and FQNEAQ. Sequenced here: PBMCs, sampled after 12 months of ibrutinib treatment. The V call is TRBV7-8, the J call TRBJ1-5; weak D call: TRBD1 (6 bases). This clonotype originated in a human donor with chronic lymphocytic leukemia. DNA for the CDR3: TGTGCCAGCAGCTCGACAGGTTTTAGCAATCAGCCCCAGCATTTT. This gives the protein CASSSTGFSNQPQHF.